This T cell receptor (beta chain) was recovered during a study of immune heterogeneity within non-small cell lung tumors. Study-level information: Among the tumors, several were squamous cell carcinomas, roughly ten were non-squamous carcinomas and 1 was not otherwise specified.

Genomic DNA from bulk tumor acted as the template, and about 600 ng was loaded per sample. Taken during surgery, several biopsies per primary tumor were spaced as far apart as possible within the tumor mass. Patients underwent curative surgery for untreated, newly diagnosed non-small cell lung cancer. In this sample, this clonotype is large (0.1 to 1%). Multiplex PCR (32 V and 13 J primers) was used to amplify the TCR beta CDR3. TCRdb reprocessed the multiplex PCR reads with MiXCR, giving one entry per CDR3 protein. The repertoire includes about 15,000 distinct CDR3 sequences, more than 30% of them detected once, and over 12% sits in the top ten. This TCR derives from a woman aged 50 to 60 with non-small cell lung cancer. Sequenced input: lung tumor tissue.

The CDR3 reads CATSRSGGIEQFF. The CDR3 DNA sequence: TGTGCCACCAGCAGATCCGGGGGAATTGAGCAGTTCTTC. The chain is built from TRBV15 and TRBJ2-1, with D perhaps TRBD2 (6 bases). Deletions cut 2 bases from V and 9 bases from J, with 11 bases between. CDR3 length: 13 residues. Germline CDR1 LNHNV, CDR2 YYDKDF (reference sequence).